The 24 T cell receptor beta chains presented below share a single source sample, sequenced in a study of CD8 T cells in ankylosing spondylitis. Regarding the study as a whole: A motif in TCR beta, a set of roughly 8 highly homologous variants, appeared characteristic of ankylosing spondylitis blood.

Their target antigens are unknown. TCRdb re-analysed the 5' RACE reads in MiXCR, keeping a single row per CDR3 protein. The sample records 470,000 or so distinct CDR3 sequences, roughly 27% being singletons. Specimen: blood, either unsorted or a sorted T cell fraction (not recorded which). These TCRs come from a male donor with ankylosing spondylitis.

There are many counts of this clonotype. This chain's CDR3 is CSGQTGNQPQHF. CDR3 DNA sequence: TGCAGCGGACAGACAGGGAATCAGCCCCAGCATTTT. The chain joins TRBV29-1 to TRBJ1-5; 7 bases align to TRBD1. After removal of 7 bases from V and 4 bases from J, the junction contained 4 bases not matched to a gene. CDR1 is SQVTM, CDR2 ANQGSEA, per germline. The CDR3 runs to 12 residues.

The chain joins TRBV20-1 to TRBJ1-2; 7 bases fit TRBD1. The CDR3 spans 14 residues. Unmatched junction bases numbered 10, after V lost 3 bases and J lost 6 bases. CDR1 is DFQATT, CDR2 SNEGSKA, per germline (reference sequence). CDR3 bases: TGCAGTGCTAGCCGCGACAGGGATTTCGATGGCTACACCTTC. Protein product: CSASRDRDFDGYTF.

The CDR3 spells CASSLRRNYGYTF. CDR3 DNA: TGTGCCAGCAGTTTACGGCGGAACTATGGCTACACCTTC. The chain couples TRBV12-3 or TRBV12-4 to TRBJ1-2; D call uncertain. Trimming pared 2 bases from V and 2 bases from J, leaving 6 bases between. This CDR3 spans 13 amino acids.

This sequence joins TRBV5-1 and TRBJ2-3; D call uncertain. The germline V gene has CDR1 SGHRS and CDR2 YFSETQ. V lost 0 bases and J 1 base, leaving 6 bases between the germline ends. This CDR3 is 14 amino acids long. Written as DNA, the CDR3 is TGCGCCAGCAGCTTGGCATCACGCACAGATACGCAGTATTTT. Translated: CASSLASRTDTQYF.

This clonotype showed up just a few times. The chain couples TRBV18 to TRBJ2-1; D unclear. The germline V gene has CDR1 KGHSH and CDR2 LQKENI. V was shortened by 2 bases and J by 8 bases, with 7 bases between the two germline ends. The CDR3 has 12 residues. The CDR3 DNA follows: TGTGCCAGCTCACCAATTCCTGATGAGCAGTTCTTC. Protein product: CASSPIPDEQFF.

This rearrangement joins TRBV12-3 or TRBV12-4 to TRBJ2-1; the match to TRBD2 covers 15 bases. V trimming: 7 bases; J trimming: 8 bases; junction bases outside the gene matches: 6. The CDR3 is 15 amino acids. The CDR3 region has the DNA TGTGCCAGCATTGCCGGGACTAGCGGGAGGTATGAGCAGTTCTTC. Its protein is CASIAGTSGRYEQFF.

This clonotype occurred a few times. The gene calls are TRBV15 and TRBJ1-5; no definite D call. The CDR3 runs 14 residues. V was pared by 5 bases and J by 2 bases, with 10 bases between. Germline V gene sequence: CDR1 LNHNV, CDR2 YYDKDF (reference sequence). CDR3 coding DNA: TGTGCCACCAGCGGGGAAAGGGGCAATCAGCCCCAGCATTTT. Translated, it gives CATSGERGNQPQHF.

This chain uses TRBV18 with TRBJ1-2; 7 positions agree with TRBD1. CDR1 KGHSH and CDR2 LQKENI come from the germline V gene. This CDR3 spans 15 amino acids. V dropped 6 bases and J dropped 5; count of bases not matched to a gene: 12. The CDR3 spells CASSRGTAESYGYTF. The CDR3 region has the DNA TGTGCCAGCTCTCGAGGGACAGCAGAGAGTTATGGCTACACCTTC. Supplemented by reference TRBV18 and TRBJ1-2, the full variable domain reads NAGVMQNPRHLVRRRGQEARLRCSPMKGHSHVYWYRQLPEEGLKFMVYLQKENIIDESGMPKERFSAEFPKEGPSILRIQQVVRGDSAAYFCASSRGTAESYGYTFGSGTRLTVV.

CDR3 coding DNA: TGCGCCAGCAGTTTACTAGCGGGAGGAACCACCGGGGAGCTGTTTTTT. This sequence encodes CASSLLAGGTTGELFF. The gene calls are TRBV5-1 and TRBJ2-2; the match to TRBD2 covers 12 bases. V was pared by 5 bases and J by 4 bases, with 6 bases of the junction left unmatched. There are 16 residues in the CDR3. Germline-derived CDR1 and CDR2 are SGHRS and YFSETQ. The full variable domain, rest sourced from reference TRBV5-1 and TRBJ2-2, is KAGVTQTPRYLIKTRGQQVTLSCSPISGHRSVSWYQQTPGQGLQFLFEYFSETQRNKGNFPGRFSGRQFSNSRSEMNVSTLELGDSALYLCASSLLAGGTTGELFFGEGSRLTVL.

This clonotype was seen a single time. V gene TRBV10-3 combines with J gene TRBJ2-3; 10 positions match TRBD2. This CDR3 spans 15 amino acids. Germline V CDR1 and CDR2: ENHRY, SYGVKD. Trimming cost V 4 bases and J 5 bases; bases outside gene matches: 6. The CDR3 nucleotides are TGTGCCATCAGTGCAGCGGGAGGGGCTGGAGATACGCAGTATTTT. It codes for CAISAAGGAGDTQYF.

This clonotype was counted between two and nine times. This rearrangement joins TRBV3-1 to TRBJ2-7, with D maybe TRBD1 (6 bases). The CDR3 is made up of 14 amino acids. V gave up 5 bases and J gave up 5 bases, with 16 bases separating them. Germline V gene sequence: CDR1 LGHDT, CDR2 YNNKEL (reference sequence). CDR3 sequence: CASSKSEGDNEQYV. CDR3 bases: TGTGCCAGCAGCAAGAGCGAGGGGGATAACGAGCAGTACGTC.

CDR3 sequence: CASSSTGLWETQYF. The CDR3 DNA sequence: TGTGCCAGCAGCTCGACAGGGCTTTGGGAGACCCAGTACTTC. The chain uses TRBV7-7 and TRBJ2-5, with 7 nucleotides matching TRBD1. The CDR3 contains 14 residues. V was pared by 4 bases and J by 5 bases, with 7 bases of the junction left unmatched. CDR1 and CDR2 from the germline V gene are SSHAT and FNYEAQ (reference sequence).

This clonotype occurred many times. J is TRBJ2-7 and V is TRBV30; 10 nucleotides line up with TRBD2. The CDR3 consists of 14 residues. The germline gives CDR1 GTSNPN, CDR2 SVGIG (reference sequence). V was clipped by 3 bases and J by 2 bases; unmatched bases: 4. This CDR3 is CAWRRLAGAYEQYF. The CDR3 nucleotides read TGTGCCTGGAGACGACTAGCGGGTGCCTACGAGCAGTACTTC.

This rearrangement joins TRBV9 to TRBJ2-2; no definite D call. Germline CDR1 reads SGDLS; CDR2 reads YYNGEE. V was pared by 0 bases and J by 6 bases, with 15 bases between. The CDR3 extends over 16 amino acids. CDR3: CASSVDPRRSAGELFF. The CDR3 nucleotides are TGTGCCAGCAGCGTAGACCCACGGCGCTCCGCCGGGGAGCTGTTTTTT.

This clonotype was seen repeatedly, ten times or more. This chain joins TRBV3-1 and TRBJ1-1, with a possible D match to TRBD1 (6 bases). Germline-derived CDR1 and CDR2 are LGHDT and YNNKEL (reference sequence). V gave up 1 base and J gave up 11 bases, with 11 bases separating them. The CDR3 totals 12 residues. The CDR3 DNA reads as TGTGCCAGCAGCCAAGTAGGGGGTTGGGCTTTCTTT. This codes for CASSQVGGWAFF.

The chain combines TRBV10-3 with TRBJ2-5; 7 positions match TRBD1. Germline CDR1 ENHRY, CDR2 SYGVKD. The CDR3 has 14 residues. Germline trimming cut 10 bases from V and 2 bases from J; bases unmatched to any gene: 10. This CDR3 is CATKQGLGQETQYF. The DNA for the CDR3 is TGTGCCACAAAACAGGGGCTGGGACAAGAGACCCAGTACTTC.

The gene calls are TRBV20-1 and TRBJ2-5; TRBD1 is a possible D gene (7 bases). V was shortened by 6 bases and J by 2 bases, with 16 bases between the two germline ends. The CDR3 runs to 14 residues. The germline CDR1 and CDR2 sequences are DFQATT and SNEGSKA (reference sequence). The CDR3 region is CSALSTGRQETQYF. As DNA, the CDR3 is TGCAGTGCCCTATCGACAGGGAGGCAAGAGACCCAGTACTTC.

The chain has TRBV6-5 and TRBJ2-1; D is uncertain. V dropped 2 bases and J dropped 5 bases, with 10 bases sitting between them. Germline lookup yields CDR1 MNHEY and CDR2 SVGAGI. The CDR3 length is 14 residues. The CDR3 DNA follows: TGTGCCAGCAGTTACATGGGCCCAGACAATGAGCAGTTCTTC. Translating gives CASSYMGPDNEQFF.

The chain carries TRBV5-1 and TRBJ2-2; a weak D match, TRBD2 (5 bases). V lost 2 bases, J lost 4 bases, and 12 bases lay in between. The CDR3 contains 15 residues. In germline, CDR1 is SGHRS, CDR2 YFSETQ. The CDR3 DNA sequence: TGCGCCAGCAGCTTCCGGGAAGCCAGCACCGGGGAGCTGTTTTTT. It is translated as CASSFREASTGELFF.

This clonotype has a handful of counts. The J gene is TRBJ2-3, the V gene TRBV11-2, with a tentative D call TRBD2 (5 bases). V gave up 6 bases and J gave up 1 base, with 14 bases separating them. This CDR3 has 15 amino acids. Germline CDR1 and CDR2: SGHAT and FQNNGV. The CDR3 loop is CASRLIRDRTDTQYF. CDR3 nucleotide sequence: TGTGCCAGCAGGCTGATCCGGGATCGCACAGATACGCAGTATTTT.

This clonotype was observed many times. The CDR3 bases are TGCGCCAGCAGCTTGGAGGCCAGCATCTACGAGCAGTACTTC. Translation: CASSLEASIYEQYF. V is TRBV5-1 and J is TRBJ2-7; D not certain. The V gene lost 0 bases and the J gene lost 3 bases, with 10 bases spanning the gap. The CDR3 is 14 residues long. Germline loops: CDR1 SGHRS, CDR2 YFSETQ.

The chain recombines TRBV18 with TRBJ2-7; 7 bases are a match to TRBD1. V was pared by 4 bases and J by 2 bases, with 11 bases of the junction left unmatched. Germline V gene lookup returns CDR1 KGHSH and CDR2 LQKENI. The CDR3 is 16 amino acids. CDR3 residues: CASSLPFRGQTYEQYV. The DNA of the CDR3 is TGTGCCAGCTCACTGCCCTTTAGGGGGCAAACCTACGAGCAGTACGTC.

There are a few counts of this clonotype. The genes are TRBV4-2 and TRBJ2-5; a possible D gene is TRBD2 (5 bases). This CDR3 has 15 amino acids. The germline V and J ends were trimmed by 0 bases and 4 bases, with 12 bases remaining between them. CDR1 is LGHNA, CDR2 YNFKEQ, per germline. CDR3 sequence: CASSQDRGIGETQYF. CDR3 sequence (DNA): TGTGCCAGCAGCCAAGATAGAGGGATTGGAGAGACCCAGTACTTC.

In this sample, this clonotype turned up a few times. This chain joins TRBV29-1 and TRBJ2-1; 12 bases line up with TRBD2. Germline values: CDR1 SQVTM, CDR2 ANQGSEA. The CDR3 runs 16 residues. Trimming removed 7 bases from V and 8 bases from J; junction bases left unmatched: 15. The CDR3 loop is CSASTTRLAGDDEQFF. The CDR3 DNA reads as TGCAGCGCCTCAACCACCAGACTAGCGGGAGACGATGAGCAGTTCTTC.